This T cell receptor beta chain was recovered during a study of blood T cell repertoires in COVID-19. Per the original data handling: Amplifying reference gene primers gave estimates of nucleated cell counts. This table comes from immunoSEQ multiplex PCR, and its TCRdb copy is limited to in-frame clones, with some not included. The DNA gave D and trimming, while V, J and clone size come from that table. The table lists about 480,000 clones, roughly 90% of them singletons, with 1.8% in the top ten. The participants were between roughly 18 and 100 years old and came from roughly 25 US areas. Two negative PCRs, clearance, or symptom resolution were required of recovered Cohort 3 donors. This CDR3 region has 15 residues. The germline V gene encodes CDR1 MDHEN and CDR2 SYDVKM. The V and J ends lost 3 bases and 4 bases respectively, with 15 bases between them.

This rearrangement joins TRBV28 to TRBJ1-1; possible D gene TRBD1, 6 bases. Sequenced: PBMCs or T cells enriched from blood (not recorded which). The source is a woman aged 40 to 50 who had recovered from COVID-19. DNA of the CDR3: TGTGCCAGCAGTTTTAGGTGGGGGCAGAGCACTGAAGCTTTCTTT. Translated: CASSFRWGQSTEAFF.